These 5 T cell receptor beta chains were sequenced from one sample in a study of cytotoxic CD8 clonotypes in ibrutinib-treated CLL. Data came from immunoSEQ multiplex PCR; TCRdb stores just in-frame clones and leaves some out. This table has 150,000 to 250,000 clones, around 72% appearing once. The sample was PBMCs, taken after 24 months of ibrutinib treatment. All receptors derive from a human donor with chronic lymphocytic leukemia.

This rearrangement joins TRBV9 to TRBJ2-1; 9 bases agree with TRBD1. Trimming took 0 bases from V and 4 from J; bases not matched to a gene: 11. The CDR3 contains 18 residues. Germline lookup yields CDR1 SGDLS and CDR2 YYNGEE. The CDR3 sequence is CASSVAPAGTGTYNEQFF. CDR3 bases: TGTGCCAGCAGCGTAGCCCCAGCGGGGACAGGGACATACAATGAGCAGTTCTTC.

This chain joins TRBV4-3 and TRBJ2-1; 10 bases map to TRBD2. The V and J ends lost 0 bases and 6 bases, in that order; junction bases with no gene match: 5. Per germline, CDR1 LGHNA and CDR2 YSLEER. The CDR3 length is 16 residues. CDR3 sequence: CASSQDWLAGANEQFF. The CDR3 DNA follows: TGCGCCAGCAGCCAAGACTGGCTAGCGGGAGCCAATGAGCAGTTCTTC.

The chain has TRBV2 and TRBJ2-7; 7 bases fit TRBD2. Germline-derived CDR1 and CDR2 are SNHLY and FYNNEI. V dropped 7 bases and J dropped 6; count of bases not matched to a gene: 9. This CDR3 region has 13 residues. CDR3 DNA: TGTGCCAGCACCGGACTAGGAGGGATCGAGCAGTACTTC. Translating gives CASTGLGGIEQYF.

The rearrangement uses TRBV4-2 and TRBJ2-3, with 9 nucleotides matching TRBD2. Germline V gene sequence: CDR1 LGHNA, CDR2 YNFKEQ. The ends lost 3 bases at V and 2 bases at J; junction bases unmatched: 0. The CDR3 has 14 amino acids. CDR3 sequence reads: CASSQGLATDTQYF. The CDR3 coding sequence is TGTGCCAGCAGCCAGGGACTAGCCACAGATACGCAGTATTTT.

The chain carries TRBV7-2 and TRBJ2-7; D gene uncertain. Germline V gene sequence: CDR1 SGHTA, CDR2 FQGNSA. V was cut by 5 bases and J by 0 bases, with 8 bases left in between. The CDR3 runs to 13 residues. CDR3 nucleotides: TGTGCCAGCAGCCCGGTTAGCTCCTACGAGCAGTACTTC. This codes for CASSPVSSYEQYF.